The 17 T cell receptor beta chains in this list originate from one sample, sequenced in a study of T cells after yellow fever vaccination. TCRdb processed the 5' RACE reads anew with MiXCR; each CDR3 protein has one entry. The sample consists of about 300,000 distinct CDR3 sequences, around 6.8% of them appearing once. Sequenced here: PBMCs, sampled around 45 days after the first yellow fever vaccination. The receptors here all came from a man aged 18 to 29 who received the YFV17D yellow fever vaccine.

This clonotype has a single count. The chain has TRBV18 and TRBJ2-1, with TRBD2 identical over 8 bases. There are 15 residues in the CDR3. The J segment lost 7 bases and the V segment lost 0 bases, leaving 5 bases of the junction unmatched. Germline CDR1 is KGHSH and CDR2 is LQKENI. The CDR3 coding sequence is TGTGCCAGCTCACCACCGTCCGCGGGGGGTAATGAGCAGTTCTTC. Amino acids: CASSPPSAGGNEQFF. Together with reference TRBV18 and TRBJ2-1, the CDR3 gives the full variable domain: NAGVMQNPRHLVRRRGQEARLRCSPMKGHSHVYWYRQLPEEGLKFMVYLQKENIIDESGMPKERFSAEFPKEGPSILRIQQVVRGDSAAYFCASSPPSAGGNEQFFGPGTRLTVL.

As concerns this clonotype: At one end the junction does not follow the germline gene, possibly because of a read error. The CDR3 loop is CDWKWTGTDTQYF. As DNA, the CDR3 is TGTGACTGGAAGTGGACAGGCACAGATACGCAGTATTTT. The rearrangement joins TRBV30 to TRBJ2-3; tentatively, D is TRBD1 (6 bases). Germline CDR1 and CDR2: GTSNPN and SVGIG (reference sequence). The CDR3 extends over 13 amino acids.

This clonotype was counted a few times. CDR3 in amino acids: CASSLASGGATYEQYF. The CDR3 DNA sequence: TGCGCCAGCAGCTTGGCTAGCGGGGGTGCAACCTACGAGCAGTACTTC. The rearrangement uses TRBV5-1 and TRBJ2-7; 10 nucleotides line up with TRBD2. This CDR3 is 16 amino acids long. J gave up 2 bases and V 0 bases, and 5 bases lay outside the gene matches. Per the germline V gene, CDR1 is SGHRS and CDR2 is YFSETQ.

This clonotype was seen a few times. V is TRBV5-1 and J is TRBJ2-3; TRBD2 agrees at 7 bases. V lost 0 bases, J lost 1 base, and 2 bases stayed unmatched. Germline V lookup: CDR1 SGHRS, CDR2 YFSETQ. The CDR3 contains 15 residues. CDR3 sequence reads: CASSLAAGGTDTQYF. For the CDR3, the DNA is TGCGCCAGCAGCTTGGCGGCGGGGGGCACAGATACGCAGTATTTT.

This chain uses TRBV18 with TRBJ2-6, with D possibly TRBD2 on 6 matching bases. The germline V gene encodes CDR1 KGHSH and CDR2 LQKENI. Trimming shortened V by 3 bases and J by 3 bases, and 15 bases separated the two germline ends. This CDR3 has 17 amino acids. The CDR3: CASSPSPPGDGANVLTF. The CDR3 nucleotides read TGTGCCAGCTCACCTTCCCCTCCGGGGGATGGGGCCAACGTCCTGACTTTC.

There are many counts of this clonotype. The chain recombines TRBV28 with TRBJ2-5; tentatively, D is TRBD2 (6 bases). V shed 5 bases and J shed 0 bases, with 10 bases lying between them. CDR1 MDHEN and CDR2 SYDVKM come from the germline V gene. The CDR3 length is 14 residues. CDR3 in amino acids: CASSVLANQETQYF. The CDR3 DNA follows: TGTGCCAGCAGTGTGCTAGCGAACCAAGAGACCCAGTACTTC.

The chain links TRBV5-6 to TRBJ1-3, with D unclear. CDR1 SGHDT and CDR2 YYEEEE come from the germline V gene. Deletions cut 1 base from V and 0 bases from J, with 17 bases between. The CDR3 runs to 18 residues. Here the CDR3 DNA reads TGTGCCAGCAGCTTGTTCTCTCGCCGCTTAGACTCTGGAAACACCATATATTTT. Translating it yields CASSLFSRRLDSGNTIYF. Filled out from reference TRBV5-6 and TRBJ1-3, the complete variable domain reads DAGVTQSPTHLIKTRGQQVTLRCSPKSGHDTVSWYQQALGQGPQFIFQYYEEEERQRGNFPDRFSGHQFPNYSSELNVNALLLGDSALYLCASSLFSRRLDSGNTIYFGEGSWLTVV.

This clonotype was seen repeatedly, ten times or more. The chain recombines TRBV9 with TRBJ2-2, with a possible D match to TRBD2 (5 bases). The CDR3 extends over 15 amino acids. V lost 0 bases to trimming and J lost 6 bases, with 12 bases between them. Germline CDR1 reads SGDLS; CDR2 reads YYNGEE. The DNA of the CDR3 is TGTGCCAGCAGCGTAGAATGGAGGATATCCGGGGAGCTGTTTTTT. Its protein is CASSVEWRISGELFF.

The J gene is TRBJ2-1, the V gene TRBV4-3; the match to TRBD2 covers 7 bases. V shed 4 bases, J shed 5 bases, and the junction held 8 bases outside the gene matches. The CDR3 runs 15 residues. Germline loops: CDR1 LGHNA, CDR2 YSLEER. The CDR3, as DNA: TGCGCCAGCAGCCCTAGGTGGGGGGGGGACAATGAGCAGTTCTTC. Its translation: CASSPRWGGDNEQFF.

This chain uses TRBV3-1 with TRBJ1-2, with TRBD1 as a possible D gene (5 bases). CDR1 is LGHDT and CDR2 is YNNKEL in the germline V gene (reference sequence). CDR3 length equals 18 residues. V gave up 2 bases and J gave up 8 bases, with 27 bases separating them. The DNA for the CDR3 is TGTGCCAGCAGCCAAAACAGGAGGGAGCTACATGGGTGCAGCGGCTACACCTTC. This codes for CASSQNRRELHGCSGYTF.

This rearrangement joins TRBV7-2 to TRBJ2-1; TRBD2 aligns across 8 bases. The CDR3 length is 15 residues. V was clipped by 5 bases and J by 0 bases; unmatched bases: 3. CDR1 and CDR2 (germline): SGHTA, FQGNSA. This chain's CDR3 is CASSASGSSYNEQFF. Written as DNA, the CDR3 is TGTGCCAGCAGCGCAAGCGGGAGCTCCTACAATGAGCAGTTCTTC.

CDR3 nucleotides: TGTGCCACCGACCTAAGGGGACAGGGGGAGAAAGGCACAGATACGCAGTATTTT. It specifies CATDLRGQGEKGTDTQYF. V usage is TRBV19 and J usage is TRBJ2-3, with 11 bases lining up with TRBD1. This CDR3 has 18 amino acids. Germline V gene lookup returns CDR1 LNHDA and CDR2 SQIVND (reference sequence). J was trimmed by 1 base and V by 10 bases; bases with no gene match: 16.

V usage is TRBV5-1 and J usage is TRBJ1-1, with a tentative D call TRBD1 (5 bases). Trimming took 6 bases from V and 5 from J, leaving 14 bases between them. Germline V gene lookup returns CDR1 SGHRS and CDR2 YFSETQ. The CDR3 contains 13 residues. The CDR3 DNA reads as TGCGCCAGCACAGAATTGGAGGGGACTGAAGCTTTCTTT. This translates into CASTELEGTEAFF.

This clonotype was seen repeatedly, ten times or more. The rearrangement joins TRBV6-1 to TRBJ1-3; 8 positions agree with TRBD1. The V gene's germline CDR1 is MNHNS and CDR2 SASEGT. J gave up 2 bases and V 6 bases, and 3 bases lay outside the gene matches. The CDR3 loop spans 14 amino acids. CDR3 in amino acids: CASSLQGAGNTIYF. CDR3 bases: TGTGCCAGCAGCCTACAGGGGGCTGGAAACACCATATATTTT.

This clonotype was counted ten times or more. The J gene is TRBJ2-7, the V gene TRBV12-3 or TRBV12-4; 8 bases are a match to TRBD2. There are 14 residues in the CDR3. Trimming took 4 bases from V and 7 from J; bases not matched to a gene: 9. DNA for the CDR3: TGTGCCAGCAGTTCCCGCGGGGGGTTTGGGGAGCAGTACTTC. This gives the protein CASSSRGGFGEQYF.

This clonotype was recorded at least ten times. Here the CDR3 reads CASSLVAGSENNEQFF. DNA of the CDR3: TGCGCCAGCAGCTTGGTAGCAGGGTCGGAGAACAATGAGCAGTTCTTC. The chain uses TRBV5-1 and TRBJ2-1, with a possible D match to TRBD1 (5 bases). Between the trimmed V and J ends, which lost 0 bases and 5 bases, there was a span of 15 bases. Germline V CDR1 and CDR2: SGHRS, YFSETQ. The CDR3 is 16 residues long.

In this sample, this clonotype turned up a few times. The genes are TRBV6-2 or TRBV6-3 and TRBJ2-1; tentative D call: TRBD1 (7 bases). Trimming pared 11 bases from V and 2 bases from J, leaving 13 bases between. CDR3 size: 13 residues. Germline-derived CDR1 and CDR2 are MNHEY and SVGEGT. CDR3 protein: CASQGGPYNEQFF. For the CDR3, the DNA is TGTGCCTCGCAGGGGGGCCCCTACAATGAGCAGTTCTTC.